The 9 T cell receptor beta chains below all came from one sample that was sequenced in a study of cytomegalovirus exposure and HLA in healthy donors. The study ran its PCR with 60 Vbeta and 13 Jbeta primers. TCRdb keeps only in-frame clones here, not all; method: immunoSEQ multiplex PCR. The table shows 130,000 or so clones, with 77% occurring only once. The source material was PBMCs. The receptors originated from a male donor in good health and CMV-seropositive.

V usage is TRBV27 and J usage is TRBJ1-1; D call uncertain. The CDR3 has 14 amino acids. With 6 bases removed from V and 2 bases from J, the gap between germline ends came to 13 bases. Germline V gives CDR1 MNHEY, CDR2 SMNVEV (reference sequence). CDR3 coding DNA: TGTGCCAGCAGAAACACCTTCAGTAACACTGAAGCTTTCTTT. Translating gives CASRNTFSNTEAFF.

Turning to this clone: The junction shows a germline mismatch at one end, possibly a read error. The gene calls are TRBV7-9 and TRBJ2-1; 9 nucleotides agree with TRBD2. In germline, CDR1 is SEHNR, CDR2 FQNEAQ (reference sequence). The CDR3 sequence is 17 residues long. CDR3 bases: TGTTCCAGCAGCCCCCGATTGGTAGCGGGAGAGGACAATGAGCAGTTCTTC. It codes for CSSSPRLVAGEDNEQFF.

This clone was seen only once. Mismatch with germline at one junction end may stem from a read error. The chain is built from TRBV10-3 and TRBJ2-1; tentatively, D is TRBD2 (5 bases). The CDR3 totals 12 residues. Germline V lookup: CDR1 ENHRY, CDR2 SYGVKD. Written as DNA, the CDR3 is TGTGCCATCAGTGAGTCGACTAAGCCGCGGGTCTTC. Amino acids: CAISESTKPRVF.

This sequence joins TRBV15 and TRBJ2-7, with D tentatively TRBD2 (5 bases). CDR3 length: 14 amino acids. CDR1 is LNHNV and CDR2 is YYDKDF in the germline V gene (reference sequence). V lost 8 bases and J 3 bases, leaving 17 bases between the germline ends. The CDR3 loop is CATAQDFPVYEQYF. The CDR3, as DNA: TGTGCCACCGCCCAGGACTTTCCCGTCTACGAGCAGTACTTC. The entire variable domain, with the rest obtained from reference TRBV15 and TRBJ2-7, is as follows: DAMVIQNPRYQVTQFGKPVTLSCSQTLNHNVMYWYQQKSSQAPKLLFHYYDKDFNNEADTPDNFQSRRPNTSFCFLDIRSPGLGDTAMYLCATAQDFPVYEQYFGPGTRLTVT.

This chain connects TRBV12-2 to TRBJ2-7; no DNA check was done on the table's D call, TRBD1. TRBV12-2 is deemed a pseudogene. The CDR3 is 15 residues long. The CDR3 DNA is TGTGCAAGTCGCCCGGACAGGGGGCGCCCCTACGAGCAGTACTTC. Translating it yields CASRPDRGRPYEQYF.

This clone was observed once. The J gene is TRBJ2-5, the V gene TRBV11-1; 7 bases agree with TRBD2. The CDR3 contains 16 residues. Germline lookup yields CDR1 SGHAT and CDR2 FQDESV (reference sequence). The V and J ends lost 5 bases and 0 bases, in that order; junction bases with no gene match: 9. The CDR3 reads CASSPGGTGYQETQYF. The DNA for the CDR3 is TGTGCCAGCAGCCCGGGAGGAACAGGCTACCAAGAGACCCAGTACTTC.

As regards this clone: One end of the junction is discordant with germline, which a read error may explain. The chain is built from TRBV7-9 and TRBJ1-1; D is perhaps TRBD1 (6 bases). The CDR3 spans 15 residues. Germline CDR1 and CDR2: SEHNR and FQNEAQ (reference sequence). CDR3: CSSSLNSGGPTEAFF. As DNA, the CDR3 is TGTTCCAGCAGCTTAAATAGTGGGGGCCCAACTGAAGCTTTCTTT.

This clone has only a few counts. The gene calls are TRBV14 and TRBJ2-5; 9 nucleotides align to TRBD1. Near its end, the DNA agrees better with TRBJ2-7, so the J call may be wrong. Germline loops: CDR1 SGHDN, CDR2 FVKESK. The CDR3 covers 16 residues. The CDR3 is CASSQFTGGGIDEQYF. The CDR3 bases are TGTGCCAGCAGCCAATTTACAGGGGGCGGAATCGACGAGCAGTACTTC.

This clone was observed a handful of times. The chain recombines TRBV4-1 with TRBJ1-2; D ambiguous. This CDR3 spans 14 amino acids. V was trimmed by 0 bases and J by 0 bases, leaving 5 bases between them. The germline gives CDR1 MGHRA, CDR2 YSYEKL. CDR3 in amino acids: CASSQDTANYGYTF. CDR3 nucleotide sequence: TGCGCCAGCAGCCAAGACACAGCTAACTATGGCTACACCTTC.